This T cell receptor beta chain was identified during a study of T cell clones after liver transplantation. Study summary: Pre-transplant mixed lymphocyte reactions yielded third-party-reactive TCRbeta sequences as comparators for graft-donor-reactive sequences. Study-wide results and limits: Rather than being deleted, graft donor-reactive T cells may have moved into the graft.

The table came from immunoSEQ multiplex PCR; TCRdb's copy has only in-frame clones and leaves some out. The sample lists more than 100,000 clones, around 80% occurring once. In the case of this clone: The antigen is unknown.

CDR1 is LGHNA and CDR2 is YSLEER in the germline V gene. The germline V and J ends were trimmed by 0 bases and 2 bases, with 17 bases remaining between them. CDR3 length: 18 residues. This receptor was obtained from a human patient who received a liver transplant. T cells may partly derive from the graft donor. The sequencing here drew on CD4+ T cells from blood, taken around 44 months after liver transplant. The chain is built from TRBV4-3 and TRBJ2-4, with a tentative D call TRBD2 (5 bases). CDR3 nucleotide sequence: TGCGCCAGCAGCCAAGATAACCTAGCCTCTTCCTCCAAAAACATTCAGTACTTC. Its protein is CASSQDNLASSSKNIQYF.